The clone carrying this T cell receptor (beta chain) was found a few times. This sample is part of a study of T-cell reconstitution after alpha-beta-depleted transplantation in children. The library targeted TCRbeta and was prepared with unique molecular identifiers. TCRdb analysed the PCR reads with MiXCR anew, one entry per CDR3 protein. The sample includes some 600,000 distinct CDR3 sequences, roughly 15% of them seen just once. J lost 1 base, V lost 5 bases, and 6 bases had no gene match. This CDR3 comprises 15 residues. The receptor comes from a human donor who donated a stem cell graft to a child with acute myeloid leukemia. The chain recombines TRBV12-3 or TRBV12-4 with TRBJ2-3, with 7 bases matching TRBD1. The source was PBMCs from the stem cell graft donor, collected from the stem cell graft. The CDR3 DNA follows: TGTGCCAGCAGTCTGACAGGGACCCGCACAGATACGCAGTATTTT. Translating gives CASSLTGTRTDTQYF.